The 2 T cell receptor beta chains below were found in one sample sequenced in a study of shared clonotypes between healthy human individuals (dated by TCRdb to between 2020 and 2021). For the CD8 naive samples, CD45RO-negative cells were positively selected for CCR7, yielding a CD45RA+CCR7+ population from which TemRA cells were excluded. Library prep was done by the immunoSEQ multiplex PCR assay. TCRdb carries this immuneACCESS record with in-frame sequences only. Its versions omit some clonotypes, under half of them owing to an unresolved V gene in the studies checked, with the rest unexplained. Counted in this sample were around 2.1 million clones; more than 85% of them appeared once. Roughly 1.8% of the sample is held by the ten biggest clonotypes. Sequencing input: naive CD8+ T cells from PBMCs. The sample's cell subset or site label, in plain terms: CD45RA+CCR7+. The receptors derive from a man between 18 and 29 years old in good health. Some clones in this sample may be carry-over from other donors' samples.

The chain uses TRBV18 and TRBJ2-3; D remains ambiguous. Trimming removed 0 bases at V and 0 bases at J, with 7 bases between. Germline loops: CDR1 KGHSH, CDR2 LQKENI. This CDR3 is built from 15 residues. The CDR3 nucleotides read TGTGCCAGCTCACCACCGAAGACTAGCACAGATACGCAGTATTTT. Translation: CASSPPKTSTDTQYF. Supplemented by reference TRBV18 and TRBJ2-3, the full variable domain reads NAGVMQNPRHLVRRRGQEARLRCSPMKGHSHVYWYRQLPEEGLKFMVYLQKENIIDESGMPKERFSAEFPKEGPSILRIQQVVRGDSAAYFCASSPPKTSTDTQYFGPGTRLTVL.

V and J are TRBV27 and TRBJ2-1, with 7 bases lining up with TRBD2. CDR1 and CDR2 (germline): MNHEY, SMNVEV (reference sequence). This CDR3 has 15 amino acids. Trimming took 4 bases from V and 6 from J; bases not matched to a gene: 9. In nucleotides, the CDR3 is TGTGCCAGCAGTTCTAACGGCGGGAGAGGCAATGAGCAGTTCTTC. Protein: CASSSNGGRGNEQFF.